What follows is one T cell receptor beta chain and its context. The sample is drawn from a study of blood T cells in healthy people across ages. Each sample yielded at least 6 micrograms of PBMC total RNA. Sample-barcoded 5' priming and a J-beta primer mix drove a second PCR of roughly 6 to 12 cycles. TCRdb called the 5' RACE reads again in MiXCR, with one record for every CDR3 protein. The repertoire holds 1.5 million to 2 million distinct CDR3 sequences, with approximately 32% as singletons. The sequencing sample was made of blood. The receptor comes from a woman aged 30 to 39 in good health.

DNA for the CDR3: TGCAGTGCGACTGGGGGGGCCCGAGGACCAAACGAGCAGTACTTC. It specifies CSATGGARGPNEQYF. The chain links TRBV20-1 to TRBJ2-7; a possible D gene is TRBD2 (7 bases). Germline CDR1 is DFQATT and CDR2 is SNEGSKA (reference sequence). The CDR3 loop spans 15 amino acids. Trimming pared 6 bases from V and 5 bases from J, leaving 23 bases between.